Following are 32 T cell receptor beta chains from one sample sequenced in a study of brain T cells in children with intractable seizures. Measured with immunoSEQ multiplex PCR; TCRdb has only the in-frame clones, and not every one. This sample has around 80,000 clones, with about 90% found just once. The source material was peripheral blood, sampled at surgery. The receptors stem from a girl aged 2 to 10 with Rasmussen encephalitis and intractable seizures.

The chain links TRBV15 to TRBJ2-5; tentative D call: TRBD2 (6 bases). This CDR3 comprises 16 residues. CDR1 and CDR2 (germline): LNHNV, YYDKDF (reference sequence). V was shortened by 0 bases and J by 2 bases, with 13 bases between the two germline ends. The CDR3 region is CATSRDLASEQETQYF. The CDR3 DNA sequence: TGTGCCACCAGCAGAGATTTGGCTAGCGAGCAAGAGACCCAGTACTTC.

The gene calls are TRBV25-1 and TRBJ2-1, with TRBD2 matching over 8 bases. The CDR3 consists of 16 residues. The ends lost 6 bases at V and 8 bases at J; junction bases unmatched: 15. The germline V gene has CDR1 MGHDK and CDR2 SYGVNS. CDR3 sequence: CASSPPGAGAGDEQFF. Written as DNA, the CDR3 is TGTGCCAGCAGCCCCCCTGGAGCGGGGGCTGGGGATGAGCAGTTCTTC.

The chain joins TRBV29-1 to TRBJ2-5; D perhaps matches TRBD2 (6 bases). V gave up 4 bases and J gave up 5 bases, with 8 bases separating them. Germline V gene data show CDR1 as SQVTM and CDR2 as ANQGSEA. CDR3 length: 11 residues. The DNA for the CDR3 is TGCAGCGTTGCCGGGGGTGAGACCCAGTACTTC. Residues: CSVAGGETQYF.

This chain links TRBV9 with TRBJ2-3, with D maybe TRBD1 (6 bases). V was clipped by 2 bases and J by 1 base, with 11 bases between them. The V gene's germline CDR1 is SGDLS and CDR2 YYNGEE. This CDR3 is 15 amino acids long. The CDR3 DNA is TGTGCCAGCAGCGTTGGGGGCGCCCGCACAGATACGCAGTATTTT. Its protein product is CASSVGGARTDTQYF.

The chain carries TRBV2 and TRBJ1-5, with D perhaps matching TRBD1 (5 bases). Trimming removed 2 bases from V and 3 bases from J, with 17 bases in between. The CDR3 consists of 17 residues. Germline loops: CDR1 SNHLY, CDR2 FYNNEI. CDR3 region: CASSEWEGTEFNQPQHF. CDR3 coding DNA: TGTGCCAGCAGTGAATGGGAAGGGACGGAGTTCAATCAGCCCCAGCATTTT.

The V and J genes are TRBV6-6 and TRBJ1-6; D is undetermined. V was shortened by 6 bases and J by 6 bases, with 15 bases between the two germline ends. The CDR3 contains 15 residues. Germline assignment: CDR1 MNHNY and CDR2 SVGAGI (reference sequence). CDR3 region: CASRHAMGSNSPLHF. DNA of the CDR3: TGTGCCAGCAGGCACGCAATGGGGTCTAATTCACCCCTCCACTTT.

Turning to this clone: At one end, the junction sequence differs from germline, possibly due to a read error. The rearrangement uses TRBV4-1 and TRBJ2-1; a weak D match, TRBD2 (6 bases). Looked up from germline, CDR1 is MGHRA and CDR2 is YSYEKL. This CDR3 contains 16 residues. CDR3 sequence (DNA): TGCGCCAGCGGCCAAGATCCCGGGAGCTCCTACAATGAGCAGTTCTTC. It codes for CASGQDPGSSYNEQFF.

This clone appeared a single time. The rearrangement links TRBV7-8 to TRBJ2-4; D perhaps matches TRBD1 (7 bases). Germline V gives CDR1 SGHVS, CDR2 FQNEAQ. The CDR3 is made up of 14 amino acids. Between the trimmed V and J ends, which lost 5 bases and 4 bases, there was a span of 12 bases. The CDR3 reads CASSRRGAKNIQYF. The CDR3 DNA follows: TGTGCCAGCAGCCGCAGGGGGGCAAAAAACATTCAGTACTTC.

The CDR3 bases are TGTGCCAGCAGTTCCTACAGGGGGCGTGTTTTGAACACTGAAGCTTTCTTT. It yields the protein CASSSYRGRVLNTEAFF. This chain uses TRBV27 with TRBJ1-1; 9 bases align to TRBD1. This CDR3 has 17 residues. Losses at the gene ends were 4 bases for V and 0 bases for J; bases not matched to a gene: 9. The germline V gene encodes CDR1 MNHEY and CDR2 SMNVEV (reference sequence).

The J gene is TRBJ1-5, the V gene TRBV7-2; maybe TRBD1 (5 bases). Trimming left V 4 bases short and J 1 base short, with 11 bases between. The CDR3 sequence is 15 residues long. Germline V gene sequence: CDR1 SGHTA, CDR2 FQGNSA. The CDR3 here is CASSWGGTSNQPQHF. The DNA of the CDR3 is TGTGCCAGCAGCTGGGGGGGAACGAGCAATCAGCCCCAGCATTTT.

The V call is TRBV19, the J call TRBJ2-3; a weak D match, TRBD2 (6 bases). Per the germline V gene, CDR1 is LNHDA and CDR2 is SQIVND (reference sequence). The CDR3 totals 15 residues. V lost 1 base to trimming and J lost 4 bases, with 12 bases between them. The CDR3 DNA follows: TGTGCCAGTAGTATAGCTAGCTCGGGGGCAGATACGCAGTATTTT. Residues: CASSIASSGADTQYF.

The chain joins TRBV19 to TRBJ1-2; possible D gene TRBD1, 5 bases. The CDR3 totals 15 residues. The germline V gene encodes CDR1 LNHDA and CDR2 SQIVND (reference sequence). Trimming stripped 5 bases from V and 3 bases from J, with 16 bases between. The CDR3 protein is CASSLSEGFYYGYTF. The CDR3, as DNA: TGTGCCAGTAGTCTTTCTGAGGGGTTTTACTATGGCTACACCTTC. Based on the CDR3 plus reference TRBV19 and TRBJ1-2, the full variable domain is DGGITQSPKYLFRKEGQNVTLSCEQNLNHDAMYWYRQDPGQGLRLIYYSQIVNDFQKGDIAEGYSVSREKKESFPLTVTSAQKNPTAFYLCASSLSEGFYYGYTFGSGTRLTVV.

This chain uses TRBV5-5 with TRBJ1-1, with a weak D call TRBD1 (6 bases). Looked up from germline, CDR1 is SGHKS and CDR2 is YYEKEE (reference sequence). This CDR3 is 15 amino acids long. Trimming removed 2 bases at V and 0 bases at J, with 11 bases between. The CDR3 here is CASSFGGRMNTEAFF. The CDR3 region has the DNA TGTGCCAGCAGCTTTGGGGGGCGGATGAACACTGAAGCTTTCTTT.

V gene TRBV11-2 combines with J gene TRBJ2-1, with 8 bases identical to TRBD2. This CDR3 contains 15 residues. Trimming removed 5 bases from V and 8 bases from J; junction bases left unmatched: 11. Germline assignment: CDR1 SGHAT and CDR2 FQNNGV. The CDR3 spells CASSHSRGRSDEQFF. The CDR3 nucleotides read TGTGCCAGCAGCCACTCACGCGGGAGGTCGGATGAGCAGTTCTTC.

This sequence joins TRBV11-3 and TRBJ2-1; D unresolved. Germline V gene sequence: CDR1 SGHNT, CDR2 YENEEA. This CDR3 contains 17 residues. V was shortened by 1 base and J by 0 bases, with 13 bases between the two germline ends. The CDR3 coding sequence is TGTGCCAGCAGCTTAGTAAGGTTCATCAGCTCCTACAATGAGCAGTTCTTC. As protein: CASSLVRFISSYNEQFF.

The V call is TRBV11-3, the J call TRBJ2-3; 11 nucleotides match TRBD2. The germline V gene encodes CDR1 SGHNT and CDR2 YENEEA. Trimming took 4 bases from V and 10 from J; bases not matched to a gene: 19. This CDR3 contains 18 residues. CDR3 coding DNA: TGTGCCAGCAGCTCCGGCAACATAGCGGGAGGGCGGGGAGAGTCGCAGTATTTT. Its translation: CASSSGNIAGGRGESQYF.

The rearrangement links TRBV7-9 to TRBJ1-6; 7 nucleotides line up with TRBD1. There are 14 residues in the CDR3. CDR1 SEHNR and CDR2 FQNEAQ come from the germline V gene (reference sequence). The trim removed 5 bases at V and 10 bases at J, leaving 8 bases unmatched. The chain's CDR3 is CASSPQQGNSPLHF. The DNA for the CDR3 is TGTGCCAGCAGCCCCCAACAGGGGAACTCACCCCTCCACTTT. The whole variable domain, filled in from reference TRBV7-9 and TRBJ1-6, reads DTGVSQNPRHKITKRGQNVTFRCDPISEHNRLYWYRQTLGQGPEFLTYFQNEAQLEKSRLLSDRFSAERPKGSFSTLEIQRTEQGDSAMYLCASSPQQGNSPLHFGNGTRLTVT.

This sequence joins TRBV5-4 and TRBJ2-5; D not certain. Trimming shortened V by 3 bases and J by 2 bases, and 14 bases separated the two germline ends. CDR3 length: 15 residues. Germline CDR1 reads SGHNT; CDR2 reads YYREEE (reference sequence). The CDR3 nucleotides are TGTGCCAGCAGCTCTGTGGCAAGCGAACAAGAGACCCAGTACTTC. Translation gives CASSSVASEQETQYF.

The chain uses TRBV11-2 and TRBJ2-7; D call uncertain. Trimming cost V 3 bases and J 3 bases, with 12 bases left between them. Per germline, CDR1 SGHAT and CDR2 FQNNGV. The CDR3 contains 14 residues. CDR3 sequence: CASSFRSGDYEQYF. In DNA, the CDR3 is TGTGCCAGCAGCTTCAGGTCGGGTGACTACGAGCAGTACTTC.

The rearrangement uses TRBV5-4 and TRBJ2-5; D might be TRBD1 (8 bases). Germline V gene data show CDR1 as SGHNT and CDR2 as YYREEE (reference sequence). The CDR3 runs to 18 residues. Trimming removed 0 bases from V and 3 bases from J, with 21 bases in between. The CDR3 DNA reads TGTGCCAGCAGCTTGGCGACCGCTACTACAGGGGGGGAAGAGACCCAGTACTTC. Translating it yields CASSLATATTGGEETQYF. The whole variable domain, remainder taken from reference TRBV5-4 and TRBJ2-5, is ETGVTQSPTHLIKTRGQQVTLRCSSQSGHNTVSWYQQALGQGPQFIFQYYREEENGRGNFPPRFSGLQFPNYSSELNVNALELDDSALYLCASSLATATTGGEETQYFGPGTRLLVL.

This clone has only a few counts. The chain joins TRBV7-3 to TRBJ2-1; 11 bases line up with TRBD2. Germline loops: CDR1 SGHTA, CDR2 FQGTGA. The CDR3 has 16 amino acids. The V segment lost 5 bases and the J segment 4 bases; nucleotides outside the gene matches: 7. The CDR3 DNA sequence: TGTGCCAGCAGCCCAAAACTAGCGGGAGCTTACAATGAGCAGTTCTTC. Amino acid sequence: CASSPKLAGAYNEQFF.

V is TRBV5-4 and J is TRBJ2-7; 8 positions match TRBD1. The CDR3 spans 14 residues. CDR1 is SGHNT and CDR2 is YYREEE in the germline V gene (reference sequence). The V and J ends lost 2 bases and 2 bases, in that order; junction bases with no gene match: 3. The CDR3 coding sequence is TGTGCCAGCAGCTTCAGGGGGCCGACCTACGAGCAGTACTTC. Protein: CASSFRGPTYEQYF.

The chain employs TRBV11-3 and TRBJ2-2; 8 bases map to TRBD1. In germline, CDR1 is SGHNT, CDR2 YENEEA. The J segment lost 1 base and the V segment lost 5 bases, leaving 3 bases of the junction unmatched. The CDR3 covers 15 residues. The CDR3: CASSQGTGNTGELFF. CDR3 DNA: TGTGCCAGCAGCCAAGGGACAGGGAACACCGGGGAGCTGTTTTTT.

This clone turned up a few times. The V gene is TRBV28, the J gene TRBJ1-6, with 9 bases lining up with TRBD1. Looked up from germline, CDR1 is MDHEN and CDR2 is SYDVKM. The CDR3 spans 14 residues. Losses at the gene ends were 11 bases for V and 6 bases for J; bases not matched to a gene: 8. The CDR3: CAHRDRVINSPLHF. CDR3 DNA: TGTGCCCACCGGGACAGGGTGATTAATTCACCCCTCCACTTT.

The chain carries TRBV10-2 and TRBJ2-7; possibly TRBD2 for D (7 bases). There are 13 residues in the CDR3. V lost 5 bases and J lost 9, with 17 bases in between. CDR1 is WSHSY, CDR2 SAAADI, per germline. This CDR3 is CASSTMGAGAQYF. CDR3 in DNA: TGCGCCAGCAGTACCATGGGGGCGGGAGCGCAGTACTTC.

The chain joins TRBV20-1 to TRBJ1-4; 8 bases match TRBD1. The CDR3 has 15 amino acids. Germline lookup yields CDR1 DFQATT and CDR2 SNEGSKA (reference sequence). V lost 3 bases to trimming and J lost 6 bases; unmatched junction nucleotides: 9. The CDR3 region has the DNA TGCAGTGCTAGTCCCTTTAACAGGGGGGATGAAAAACTGTTTTTT. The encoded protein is CSASPFNRGDEKLFF.

This CDR3 reads CASERSTTGSTEAFF. The CDR3 DNA sequence: TGTGCCAGCGAACGATCTACTACAGGGAGCACTGAAGCTTTCTTT. The gene calls are TRBV7-9 and TRBJ1-1; TRBD1 is a possible D gene (6 bases). CDR1 SEHNR and CDR2 FQNEAQ come from the germline V gene (reference sequence). CDR3 length: 15 amino acids. Trimming removed 8 bases at V and 4 bases at J, with 20 bases between.

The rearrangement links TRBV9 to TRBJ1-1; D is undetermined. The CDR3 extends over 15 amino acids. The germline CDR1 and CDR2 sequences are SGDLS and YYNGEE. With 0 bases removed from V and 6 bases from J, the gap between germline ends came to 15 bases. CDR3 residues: CASSVGPGQSSEAFF. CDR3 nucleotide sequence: TGTGCCAGCAGCGTAGGTCCGGGTCAAAGCTCTGAAGCTTTCTTT. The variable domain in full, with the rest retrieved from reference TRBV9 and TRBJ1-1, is DSGVTQTPKHLITATGQRVTLRCSPRSGDLSVYWYQQSLDQGLQFLIQYYNGEERAKGNILERFSAQQFPDLHSELNLSSLELGDSALYFCASSVGPGQSSEAFFGQGTRLTVV.

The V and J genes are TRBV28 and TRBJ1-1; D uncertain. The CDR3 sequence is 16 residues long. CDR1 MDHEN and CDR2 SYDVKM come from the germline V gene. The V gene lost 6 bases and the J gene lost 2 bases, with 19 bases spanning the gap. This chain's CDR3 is CASSSPHGLGNTEAFF. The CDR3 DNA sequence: TGTGCCAGCAGCTCCCCCCATGGTCTTGGCAACACTGAAGCTTTCTTT. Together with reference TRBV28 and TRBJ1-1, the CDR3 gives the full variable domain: DVKVTQSSRYLVKRTGEKVFLECVQDMDHENMFWYRQDPGLGLRLIYFSYDVKMKEKGDIPEGYSVSREKKERFSLILESASTNQTSMYLCASSSPHGLGNTEAFFGQGTRLTVV.

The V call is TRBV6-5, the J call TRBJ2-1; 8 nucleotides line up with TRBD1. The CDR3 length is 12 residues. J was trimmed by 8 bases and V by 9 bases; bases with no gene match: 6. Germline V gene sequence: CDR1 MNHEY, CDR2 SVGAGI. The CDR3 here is CASRQGTYEQFF. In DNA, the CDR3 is TGTGCCAGTAGACAGGGGACGTATGAGCAGTTCTTC.

The DNA of the CDR3 is TGTGCCAGCAGCTTCGGGACTACCAAGTACCAAGAGACCCAGTACTTC. This encodes CASSFGTTKYQETQYF. The genes are TRBV7-9 and TRBJ2-5; TRBD2 matches at 7 bases. In germline, CDR1 is SEHNR, CDR2 FQNEAQ (reference sequence). The CDR3 loop spans 16 amino acids. The junction had 7 bases not matched to a gene; V was cut back by 3 bases and J by 0 bases. Using reference TRBV7-9 and TRBJ2-5 for the parts outside the CDR3, the full variable domain is DTGVSQNPRHKITKRGQNVTFRCDPISEHNRLYWYRQTLGQGPEFLTYFQNEAQLEKSRLLSDRFSAERPKGSFSTLEIQRTEQGDSAMYLCASSFGTTKYQETQYFGPGTRLLVL.

CDR3 sequence reads: CASVGWNIQYF. The CDR3 bases are TGTGCCAGCGTAGGCTGGAACATTCAGTACTTC. The rearrangement uses TRBV2 and TRBJ2-4; D remains unclear. Germline-derived CDR1 and CDR2 are SNHLY and FYNNEI. CDR3 length: 11 residues. V was shortened by 8 bases and J by 7 bases, with 9 bases between the two germline ends.